The rows below give T cell receptor beta chains drawn from one sample of a study of blood T cell repertoires in COVID-19. Method: immunoSEQ multiplex PCR; TCRdb's copy keeps in-frame clones and lacks some. The table has around 110,000 clones, 86% seen once. Material: peripheral blood. The origin of the receptors is a middle-aged man with acute or convalescent COVID-19. Each CDR3 is given with its conserved first and last residue. Fields, in order: J gene, V gene, clone size, CDR3 length, D gene, CDR3 DNA, CDR3 protein. D genes are given only for firm matches. Where a row states a size, it is once, few, many or the class of an expanded clone; other rows omit it.

j_gene: TRBJ2-1
v_gene: TRBV11-3
abundance: .
len: 14
d_gene: TRBD2
CDR3nt: TGTGCCAGCAGCTTGGGAGGGATGTACAATGAGCAGTTCTTC
CDR3aa: CASSLGGMYNEQFF

j_gene: TRBJ1-1
v_gene: TRBV29-1
abundance: .
len: 12
d_gene: .
CDR3nt: TGCAGCGTTGGAGCAGGGGACACTGAAGCTTTCTTT
CDR3aa: CSVGAGDTEAFF

j_gene: TRBJ1-6
v_gene: TRBV6-5
abundance: .
len: 13
d_gene: TRBD1
CDR3nt: TGTGCCAGCAGGTGGACAGGGTCGATCCCCCTCCACTTT
CDR3aa: CASRWTGSIPLHF

j_gene: TRBJ2-1
v_gene: TRBV19
abundance: .
len: 20
d_gene: .
CDR3nt: TGTGCCAGTAGAAGGTGGCGAGCGGGCCTCATCTCAGGCTCCTACAATGAGCAGTTCTTC
CDR3aa: CASRRWRAGLISGSYNEQFF

j_gene: TRBJ1-3
v_gene: TRBV19
abundance: .
len: 15
d_gene: .
CDR3nt: TGTGCCAGTAGTATGGGTCCAGGTGCGACGAACACCATATATTTT
CDR3aa: CASSMGPGATNTIYF

j_gene: TRBJ2-2
v_gene: TRBV3-1/TRBV3-2
abundance: .
len: 12
d_gene: .
CDR3nt: TGTGCCAGCAGCCAGTCGGCCGGGGAGCTGTTTTTT
CDR3aa: CASSQSAGELFF

j_gene: TRBJ1-3
v_gene: TRBV9
abundance: .
len: 15
d_gene: .
CDR3nt: TGTGCCAGCAGCGTAGGAGGAGGCTCTGGAAACACCATATATTTT
CDR3aa: CASSVGGGSGNTIYF

j_gene: TRBJ2-6
v_gene: TRBV6-2/TRBV6-3
abundance: .
len: 19
d_gene: .
CDR3nt: TGTGCCAGCAGCTCCGACCGACAGTCCATGCTCTCTGGGGCCAACGTCCTGACTTTC
CDR3aa: CASSSDRQSMLSGANVLTF

j_gene: TRBJ1-1
v_gene: TRBV2
abundance: once
len: 11
d_gene: .
CDR3nt: TGTGCCAGCAAACGGGACACTGAAGCTTTCTTT
CDR3aa: CASKRDTEAFF

j_gene: TRBJ1-1
v_gene: TRBV18
abundance: .
len: 13
d_gene: TRBD1
CDR3nt: TGTGCCAGCTCACCCGGACAGGGGGCTGAAGCTTTCTTT
CDR3aa: CASSPGQGAEAFF

j_gene: TRBJ1-5
v_gene: TRBV7-8
abundance: few
len: 15
d_gene: TRBD1
CDR3nt: TGTGCCAGCAGCTTGTCTGGGGACAGGGGACAGCCCCAGCATTTT
CDR3aa: CASSLSGDRGQPQHF

j_gene: TRBJ1-5
v_gene: TRBV29-1
abundance: .
len: 13
d_gene: TRBD1
CDR3nt: TGCAGCGCCGGGACAGGGGCGGGTCAGCCCCAGCATTTT
CDR3aa: CSAGTGAGQPQHF

j_gene: TRBJ1-1
v_gene: TRBV4-2
abundance: .
len: 12
d_gene: TRBD1
CDR3nt: TGTGCCAGCAGCCCCGGGACAGCCGAAGCTTTCTTT
CDR3aa: CASSPGTAEAFF

j_gene: TRBJ1-3
v_gene: TRBV6-6
abundance: .
len: 16
d_gene: .
CDR3nt: TGTGCCAGCAGTAGGATTGGGCAGGGCGGTGGAAACACCATATATTTT
CDR3aa: CASSRIGQGGGNTIYF

j_gene: TRBJ1-5
v_gene: TRBV19
abundance: .
len: 16
d_gene: .
CDR3nt: TGTGCCAGTAGTTACGTGGTAATTGCGGAGACGGAGCCCCAGCATTTT
CDR3aa: CASSYVVIAETEPQHF

j_gene: TRBJ1-2
v_gene: TRBV5-4
abundance: .
len: 15
d_gene: TRBD1
CDR3nt: TGTGCCAGCAGCTCTACTATGGACAGGGGCGGCGGCTACACCTTC
CDR3aa: CASSSTMDRGGGYTF

j_gene: TRBJ2-1
v_gene: TRBV5-6
abundance: .
len: 12
d_gene: .
CDR3nt: TGTGCCAGCACGAGACAGAACAATGAGCAGTTCTTC
CDR3aa: CASTRQNNEQFF

j_gene: TRBJ1-6
v_gene: TRBV11-2
abundance: once
len: 16
d_gene: TRBD1
CDR3nt: TGTGCCAGCAGCTTATTAGGGACAGGGGGTAATTCACCCCTCCACTTT
CDR3aa: CASSLLGTGGNSPLHF

j_gene: TRBJ2-7
v_gene: TRBV5-5
abundance: once
len: 15
d_gene: TRBD1
CDR3nt: TGTGCCAGCAGCTTCCCCGGGACAGGGGTGAACGAGCAGTACTTC
CDR3aa: CASSFPGTGVNEQYF

j_gene: TRBJ1-3
v_gene: TRBV3-1/TRBV3-2
abundance: .
len: 16
d_gene: .
CDR3nt: TGTGCCAGCAGCCAAGACAGGGGATTCTCTGGAAACACCATATATTTT
CDR3aa: CASSQDRGFSGNTIYF

j_gene: TRBJ1-1
v_gene: TRBV20-1
abundance: once
len: 10
d_gene: .
CDR3nt: TGCAGTGCAGGGGGGGCTGAAGCTTTCTTT
CDR3aa: CSAGGAEAFF

j_gene: TRBJ1-2
v_gene: TRBV2
abundance: .
len: 15
d_gene: .
CDR3nt: TGTGCCAGCAGTGAAGCGGGCCGATCTAACTATGGCTACACCTTC
CDR3aa: CASSEAGRSNYGYTF

j_gene: TRBJ1-2
v_gene: TRBV6-2/TRBV6-3
abundance: few
len: 14
d_gene: .
CDR3nt: TGTGCCAGCAGTTACCGGACGGACTCCTATGGCTACACCTTC
CDR3aa: CASSYRTDSYGYTF

j_gene: TRBJ2-1
v_gene: TRBV11-2
abundance: .
len: 15
d_gene: .
CDR3nt: TGTGCCAGCAGTCCTAGCGAGTCTGCCTACAATGAGCAGTTCTTC
CDR3aa: CASSPSESAYNEQFF

j_gene: TRBJ2-3
v_gene: TRBV7-8
abundance: once
len: 16
d_gene: TRBD1
CDR3nt: TGTGCCAGCAGCTTCCGCCGGGACAGCAACACAGATACGCAGTATTTT
CDR3aa: CASSFRRDSNTDTQYF

j_gene: TRBJ2-2
v_gene: TRBV5-1
abundance: .
len: 18
d_gene: TRBD2
CDR3nt: TGCGCCAGCAGCTTTGTAGCTAGCGGGACCCCGAACACCGGGGAGCTGTTTTTT
CDR3aa: CASSFVASGTPNTGELFF

j_gene: TRBJ2-3
v_gene: TRBV19
abundance: .
len: 15
d_gene: TRBD1
CDR3nt: TGTGCCAGTAGGTCAGGGACAGTTCTTGGGGATACGCAGTATTTT
CDR3aa: CASRSGTVLGDTQYF

j_gene: TRBJ1-2
v_gene: TRBV3-1/TRBV3-2
abundance: .
len: 17
d_gene: .
CDR3nt: TGTGCCAGCAGCCAAGGGGTCGGCGCGACTTTGGGTGGTGGCTACACCTTC
CDR3aa: CASSQGVGATLGGGYTF

j_gene: TRBJ1-6
v_gene: TRBV21-1
abundance: .
len: 17
d_gene: .
CDR3nt: TGTGCCAGCAGCAAAGACCCGACAGGGCGCCCTAATTCACCCCTCCACTTT
CDR3aa: CASSKDPTGRPNSPLHF

j_gene: TRBJ1-6
v_gene: TRBV5-1
abundance: once
len: 14
d_gene: TRBD1
CDR3nt: TGCGCCAGCAGCGCCGGGACAGCTAATTCACCCCTCCACTTT
CDR3aa: CASSAGTANSPLHF

j_gene: TRBJ2-7
v_gene: TRBV5-6
abundance: .
len: 14
d_gene: TRBD1
CDR3nt: TGTGCCAGCAGACCCGGGACAGGGTCCTACGAGCAGTACTTC
CDR3aa: CASRPGTGSYEQYF

j_gene: TRBJ1-1
v_gene: TRBV27
abundance: .
len: 13
d_gene: TRBD1
CDR3nt: TGTGCCAGCAGTTCGACAGGGGGCCCTGAAGCTTTCTTT
CDR3aa: CASSSTGGPEAFF